Here is one T cell receptor (beta chain) with its context. Its antigen is still unknown. This record comes from a study of PD-1 blockade in classical Hodgkin lymphoma. Study conclusions and caveats: The origin of the repertoire differences remains undefined, with disease activity or prior therapy as possible causes.

Time point defined: newly diagnosed, previously untreated cHL patient sample. Applied to thawed PBMCs, magnetic negative selection was the method used to isolate CD8+ T cells. Comparison relied on PBMCs that came from newly diagnosed, untreated classical Hodgkin lymphoma. Using immunoSEQ multiplex PCR, the repertoire was profiled, and TCRdb retains in-frame clones only, with some absent. Of about 5,000 clones listed, approximately 87% are singletons. The TCR was taken from a human donor with classical Hodgkin lymphoma. The sample comprised CD8+ T cells from blood.

The CDR3 nucleotides read TGTGCCTGGAGTGTAACAGGGTGGAACTACGAGCAGTACTTC. Encoded protein: CAWSVTGWNYEQYF. The genes are TRBV30 and TRBJ2-7; D may be TRBD1 (6 bases). The germline gives CDR1 GTSNPN, CDR2 SVGIG (reference sequence). CDR3 length equals 14 residues. Trimming took off 0 bases at V and 3 bases at J, with 12 bases between the two ends.